This TCR beta chain was recovered during a study of T cell responses to AZD1222 COVID-19 vaccine. Whole-study findings and limits: Only a handful of AZD1222 recipients tested seropositive at baseline. Spike-specific TCR breadth and depth rose after two AZD1222 doses.

CDR3 size: 15 residues. In germline, CDR1 is SGHNT, CDR2 YYREEE (reference sequence). The J segment lost 4 bases and the V segment lost 0 bases, leaving 5 bases of the junction unmatched. Only in-frame clones appear in the TCRdb table, and some are missing; sequencing was by immunoSEQ multiplex PCR. The sample shows about 110,000 clones, roughly nine tenths of them seen only once. Points on this clone: Its antigen is not known.

This specimen consisted of peripheral blood, obtained on day 0 of MenACWY control vaccination. This receptor was obtained from an adult in good health. The chain combines TRBV5-4 with TRBJ2-7, with TRBD1 identical over 9 bases. The CDR3 bases are TGTGCCAGCAGCTTGGGACAGGGGGGGATATACGAGCAGTACTTC. Translating gives CASSLGQGGIYEQYF.